This T cell receptor (beta chain) was sequenced during a study of cytomegalovirus exposure and HLA in healthy donors. Points from the study as a whole: Later analysis demonstrated an association between a missense DCLRE1C variant and TCR beta V- and J-gene trimming. It was reported that the classifier diagnosed cytomegalovirus status with high specificity and sensitivity in both the original and validation cohorts. Sequences of the TCR beta chain were said to predict the HLA-A and HLA-B alleles of most subjects accurately.

Note on this clone: Its antigen is still unknown.

The PCR had 60 Vbeta and 13 Jbeta primers. Libraries were prepared by immunoSEQ multiplex PCR; TCRdb keeps only in-frame clonotypes and omits some of them. The sample lists more than 150,000 clones; 75% to 90% were seen once. CDR1 is SGHAT, CDR2 FQNNGV, per germline. The CDR3 spans 15 residues. V shed 4 bases and J shed 10 bases, with 17 bases lying between them. The origin of this receptor is a middle-aged man in good health and CMV-seropositive. The chain joins TRBV11-2 to TRBJ1-6; perhaps TRBD1 as D (5 bases). The sample taken for sequencing was PBMCs. The chain's CDR3 is CASSWRGQKGSPLHF. For the CDR3, the DNA is TGTGCCAGCAGCTGGCGTGGGCAAAAGGGGTCACCCCTCCACTTT.